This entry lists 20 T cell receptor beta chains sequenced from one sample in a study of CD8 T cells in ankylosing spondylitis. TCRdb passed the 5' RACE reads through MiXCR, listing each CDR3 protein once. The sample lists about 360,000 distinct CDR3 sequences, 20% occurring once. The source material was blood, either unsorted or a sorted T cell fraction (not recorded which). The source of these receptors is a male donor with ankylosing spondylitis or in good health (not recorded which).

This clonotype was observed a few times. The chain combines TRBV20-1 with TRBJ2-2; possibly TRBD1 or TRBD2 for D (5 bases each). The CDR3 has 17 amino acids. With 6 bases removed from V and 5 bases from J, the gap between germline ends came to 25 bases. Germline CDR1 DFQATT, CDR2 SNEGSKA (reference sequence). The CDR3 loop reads CSALRTDSELRTGELFF. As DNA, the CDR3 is TGCAGTGCCCTAAGGACTGACAGCGAACTCCGGACCGGGGAGCTGTTTTTT.

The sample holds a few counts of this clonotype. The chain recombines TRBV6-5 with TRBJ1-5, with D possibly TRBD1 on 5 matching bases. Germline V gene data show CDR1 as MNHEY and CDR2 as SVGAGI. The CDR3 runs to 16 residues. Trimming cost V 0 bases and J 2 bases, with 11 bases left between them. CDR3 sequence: CASSYSNRDRNQPQHF. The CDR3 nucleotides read TGTGCCAGCAGTTACTCTAATAGGGACCGCAATCAGCCCCAGCATTTT.

The CDR3 DNA is TGTGCCAGCAGCTTAGAGACCCGGGGCAACGAGCAGTACTTC. This codes for CASSLETRGNEQYF. The chain employs TRBV11-2 and TRBJ2-7; either TRBD1 or TRBD2 may fit D (5 bases each). Trimming took 0 bases from V and 5 from J, leaving 11 bases between them. The CDR3 totals 14 residues. Germline-derived CDR1 and CDR2 are SGHAT and FQNNGV.

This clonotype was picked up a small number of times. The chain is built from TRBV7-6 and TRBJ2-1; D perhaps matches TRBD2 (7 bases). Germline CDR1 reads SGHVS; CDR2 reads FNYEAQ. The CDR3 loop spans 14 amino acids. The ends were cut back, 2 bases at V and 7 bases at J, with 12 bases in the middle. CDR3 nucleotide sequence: TGTGCCAGCAGCTTATGGGGGCGGGAGAATGAGCAGTTCTTC. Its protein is CASSLWGRENEQFF.

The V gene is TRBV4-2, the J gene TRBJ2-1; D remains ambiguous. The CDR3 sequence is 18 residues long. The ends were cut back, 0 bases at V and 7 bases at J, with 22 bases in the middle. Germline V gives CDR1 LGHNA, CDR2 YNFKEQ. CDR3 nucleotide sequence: TGTGCCAGCAGCCAAGATGTTCAGGTCCCCACTGATGGGAATGAGCAGTTCTTC. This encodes CASSQDVQVPTDGNEQFF.

Here the CDR3 reads CATSRPHSGTSQGDGEQFF. CDR3 bases: TGTGCCACCAGCAGGCCCCACTCCGGGACTAGTCAGGGGGACGGTGAGCAGTTCTTC. J is TRBJ2-1 and V is TRBV15; possibly TRBD2 for D (8 bases). This CDR3 has 19 residues. Trimming shortened V by 3 bases and J by 9 bases, and 30 bases separated the two germline ends. The V gene's germline CDR1 is LNHNV and CDR2 YYDKDF (reference sequence).

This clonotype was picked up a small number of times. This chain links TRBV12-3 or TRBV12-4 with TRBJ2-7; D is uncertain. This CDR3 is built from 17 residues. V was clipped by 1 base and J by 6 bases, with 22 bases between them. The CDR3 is CASSLVGPRHQDGEQYF. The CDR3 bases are TGTGCCAGCAGTTTAGTCGGACCGCGTCACCAAGACGGCGAGCAGTACTTC.

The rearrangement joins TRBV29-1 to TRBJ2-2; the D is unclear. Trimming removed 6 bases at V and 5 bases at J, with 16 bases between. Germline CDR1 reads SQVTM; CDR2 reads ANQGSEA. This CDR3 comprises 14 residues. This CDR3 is CSVLTDGATGELFF. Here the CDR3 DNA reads TGCAGCGTATTGACGGACGGTGCGACCGGGGAGCTGTTTTTT.

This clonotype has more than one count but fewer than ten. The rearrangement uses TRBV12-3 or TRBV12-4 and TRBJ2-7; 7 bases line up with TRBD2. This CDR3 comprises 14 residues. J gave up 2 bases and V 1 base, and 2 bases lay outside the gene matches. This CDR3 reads CASSLERGPYEQYF. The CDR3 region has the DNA TGTGCCAGCAGTTTAGAGCGGGGTCCCTACGAGCAGTACTTC.

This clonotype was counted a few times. CDR3 amino acids: CASSLGLGIYEQYF. DNA of the CDR3: TGTGCCAGCAGTTTAGGTCTGGGGATCTACGAGCAGTACTTC. This rearrangement joins TRBV12-3 or TRBV12-4 to TRBJ2-7; D remains ambiguous. Deletions cut 1 base from V and 3 bases from J, with 10 bases between. This CDR3 comprises 14 residues.

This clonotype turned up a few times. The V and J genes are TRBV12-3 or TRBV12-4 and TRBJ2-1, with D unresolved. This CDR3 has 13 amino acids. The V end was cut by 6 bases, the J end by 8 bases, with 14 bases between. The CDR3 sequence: CASSQTDRDEQFF. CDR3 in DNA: TGTGCCAGCAGCCAAACTGATAGAGATGAGCAGTTCTTC.

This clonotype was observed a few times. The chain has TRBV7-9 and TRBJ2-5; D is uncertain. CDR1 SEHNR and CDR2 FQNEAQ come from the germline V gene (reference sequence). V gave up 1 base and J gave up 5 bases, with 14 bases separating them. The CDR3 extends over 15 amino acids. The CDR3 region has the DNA TGTGCCAGCAGCTTAGTCGGACCGCCACGGGAGACCCAGTACTTC. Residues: CASSLVGPPRETQYF.

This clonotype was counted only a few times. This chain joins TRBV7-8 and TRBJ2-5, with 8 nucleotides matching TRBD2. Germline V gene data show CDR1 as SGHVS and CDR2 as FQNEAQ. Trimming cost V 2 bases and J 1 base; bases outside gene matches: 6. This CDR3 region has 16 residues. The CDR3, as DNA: TGTGCCAGCAGCTTATTTACTAGCGGACGCCAAGAGACCCAGTACTTC. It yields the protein CASSLFTSGRQETQYF.

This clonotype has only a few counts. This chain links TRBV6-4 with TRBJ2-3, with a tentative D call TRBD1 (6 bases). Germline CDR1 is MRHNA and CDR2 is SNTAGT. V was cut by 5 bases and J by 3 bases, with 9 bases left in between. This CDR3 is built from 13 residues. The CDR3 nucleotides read TGTGCCAGCAGTAAACAGGGAACAGATACGCAGTATTTT. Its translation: CASSKQGTDTQYF.

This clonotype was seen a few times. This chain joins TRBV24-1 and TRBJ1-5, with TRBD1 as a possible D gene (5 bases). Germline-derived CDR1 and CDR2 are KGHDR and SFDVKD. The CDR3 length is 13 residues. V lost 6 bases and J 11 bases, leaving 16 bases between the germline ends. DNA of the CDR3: TGTGCCACCAGTCCAAAAGGAGACAGAGCCCAGCATTTT. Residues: CATSPKGDRAQHF.

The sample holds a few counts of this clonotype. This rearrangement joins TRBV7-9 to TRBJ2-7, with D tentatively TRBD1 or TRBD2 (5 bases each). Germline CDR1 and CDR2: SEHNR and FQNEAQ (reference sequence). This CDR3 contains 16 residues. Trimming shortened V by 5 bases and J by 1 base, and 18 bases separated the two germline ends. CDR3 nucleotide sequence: TGTGCCAGCAGCAACGTAGGAGGCAGGGAATCCTACGAGCAGTACTTC. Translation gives CASSNVGGRESYEQYF.

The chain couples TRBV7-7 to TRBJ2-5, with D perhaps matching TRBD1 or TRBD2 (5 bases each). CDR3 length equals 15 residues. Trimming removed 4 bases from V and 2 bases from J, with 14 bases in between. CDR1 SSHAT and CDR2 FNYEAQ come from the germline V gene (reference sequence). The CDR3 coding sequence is TGTGCCAGCAGCTCCTCCTTCGGGGCTCAAGAGACCCAGTACTTC. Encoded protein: CASSSSFGAQETQYF.

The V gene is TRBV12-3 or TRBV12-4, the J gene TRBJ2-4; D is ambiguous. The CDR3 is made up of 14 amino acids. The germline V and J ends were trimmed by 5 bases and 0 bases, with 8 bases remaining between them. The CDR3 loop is CASSQVLAKNIQYF. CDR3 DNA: TGTGCCAGCAGTCAGGTCCTAGCCAAAAACATTCAGTACTTC.

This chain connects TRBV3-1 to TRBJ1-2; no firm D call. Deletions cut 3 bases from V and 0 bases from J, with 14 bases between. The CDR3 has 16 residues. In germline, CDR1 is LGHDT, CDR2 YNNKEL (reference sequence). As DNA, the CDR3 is TGTGCCAGCAGCCATCTAACGGTCCACACTAACTATGGCTACACCTTC. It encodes CASSHLTVHTNYGYTF.

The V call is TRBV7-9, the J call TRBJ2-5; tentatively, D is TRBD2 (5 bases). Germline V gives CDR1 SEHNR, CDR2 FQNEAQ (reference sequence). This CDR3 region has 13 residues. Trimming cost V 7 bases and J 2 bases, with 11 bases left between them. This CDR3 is CASIADLQETQYF. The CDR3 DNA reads TGTGCCAGCATTGCGGACTTGCAAGAGACCCAGTACTTC.